This passage covers 27 T cell receptor beta chains from one sample sequenced in a study of cytomegalovirus exposure and HLA in healthy donors. PCR amplification relied on 60 Vbeta primers (plus 13 Jbeta primers). TCRdb's table, derived via immunoSEQ multiplex PCR, lists solely in-frame clones and lacks some. This sample's table has around 30,000 clones. Sequencing was performed on PBMCs. The receptors come from a man aged 30 to 39 in good health and CMV-seronegative.

The chain joins TRBV5-1 to TRBJ2-7, with 12 positions matching TRBD2. There are 19 residues in the CDR3. V was pared by 3 bases and J by 3 bases, with 16 bases of the junction left unmatched. Germline values: CDR1 SGHRS, CDR2 YFSETQ. The CDR3 sequence: CASSSWTSGTPWGDYEQYF. The CDR3 DNA reads TGCGCCAGCAGCTCCTGGACTAGCGGGACCCCGTGGGGGGACTACGAGCAGTACTTC.

J is TRBJ1-4 and V is TRBV5-1; TRBD1 aligns across 9 bases. In germline, CDR1 is SGHRS, CDR2 YFSETQ. The CDR3 covers 15 residues. Trimming took 2 bases from V and 7 from J; bases not matched to a gene: 6. CDR3 nucleotides: TGCGCCAGCAGCTTAAGGACAGGGGAAGGTGAAAAACTGTTTTTT. This encodes CASSLRTGEGEKLFF.

V and J are TRBV5-8 and TRBJ1-5; D not certain. This CDR3 has 14 residues. Germline V gene lookup returns CDR1 SGHTS and CDR2 YDEGEE. With 4 bases removed from V and 2 bases from J, the gap between germline ends came to 10 bases. CDR3 DNA: TGTGCCAGCAGCGGACCGAGGGGCAATCAGCCCCAGCATTTT. Its protein product is CASSGPRGNQPQHF.

The J gene is TRBJ2-5, the V gene TRBV30, with no clear D. The CDR3 has 12 amino acids. The germline gives CDR1 GTSNPN, CDR2 SVGIG (reference sequence). Trimming took 4 bases from V and 0 from J, leaving 6 bases between them. CDR3 in amino acids: CAWNGYQETQYF. CDR3 DNA: TGTGCCTGGAATGGCTACCAAGAGACCCAGTACTTC.

CDR3 amino acids: CASSAYRVRSEKLFF. CDR3 nucleotide sequence: TGTGCCAGCAGTGCCTACAGGGTCAGGTCGGAAAAACTGTTTTTT. This rearrangement joins TRBV6-6 to TRBJ1-4; possibly TRBD1 for D (6 bases). The V end was cut by 5 bases, the J end by 8 bases, with 18 bases between. Germline CDR1 MNHNY, CDR2 SVGAGI (reference sequence). The CDR3 has 15 residues.

About this clone: A junction boundary mismatches the germline segment, possibly from a read error. Other DNA sequences in the same sample also yield this CDR3. This chain uses TRBV27 with TRBJ2-2; 8 nucleotides match TRBD1. Germline CDR1 and CDR2: MNHEY and SMNVEV (reference sequence). CDR3 length: 15 amino acids. CDR3 in DNA: TGCGCCAGCGGCCAGGGGGCGCGAAACACCGGGGAGCTGTTTTTT. Protein product: CASGQGARNTGELFF.

The V gene is TRBV11-2, the J gene TRBJ1-5; D uncertain. V was pared by 5 bases and J by 4 bases, with 12 bases between. The CDR3 totals 14 residues. Germline CDR1 SGHAT, CDR2 FQNNGV. CDR3 sequence reads: CASSHADKNQPQHF. CDR3 DNA sequence: TGTGCCAGCAGCCACGCCGACAAGAATCAGCCCCAGCATTTT.

V and J are TRBV6-5 and TRBJ1-4; no clear D. There are 14 residues in the CDR3. The ends were cut back, 6 bases at V and 7 bases at J, with 15 bases in the middle. The germline gives CDR1 MNHEY, CDR2 SVGAGI. Written as DNA, the CDR3 is TGTGCCAGCAGCGGGTACGAGGAGGGTGAAAAACTGTTTTTT. It specifies CASSGYEEGEKLFF.

The V call is TRBV7-2, the J call TRBJ2-5, with TRBD1 matching 11 bases. This CDR3 has 16 residues. The V and J ends lost 1 base and 7 bases, in that order; junction bases with no gene match: 8. CDR1 and CDR2 from the germline V gene are SGHTA and FQGNSA. This chain's CDR3 is CASSLGRTGGDGTQYF. Written as DNA, the CDR3 is TGTGCCAGCAGCTTAGGGCGGACAGGGGGCGATGGGACCCAGTACTTC.

The chain couples TRBV10-1 to TRBJ2-7; the match to TRBD1 covers 8 bases. This CDR3 spans 13 amino acids. Germline V gene lookup returns CDR1 WNHNN and CDR2 SYGVQD (reference sequence). V was clipped by 9 bases and J by 3 bases; unmatched bases: 7. CDR3 sequence reads: CASFTDRGYEQYF. The CDR3 DNA sequence: TGCGCCAGTTTTACAGACAGGGGCTACGAGCAGTACTTC.

J is TRBJ1-2 and V is TRBV29-1; perhaps TRBD1 as D (5 bases). The CDR3 runs to 16 residues. CDR1 is SQVTM and CDR2 is ANQGSEA in the germline V gene. Trimming took off 5 bases at V and 4 bases at J, with 23 bases between the two ends. The DNA of the CDR3 is TGCAGCGTTCCTTCATCTGTACGCGGGACTCTCTATGGCTACACCTTC. Translated: CSVPSSVRGTLYGYTF.

The chain employs TRBV27 and TRBJ2-2; TRBD1 matches at 7 bases. Germline V lookup: CDR1 MNHEY, CDR2 SMNVEV (reference sequence). CDR3 length equals 17 residues. V trimming: 2 bases; J trimming: 4 bases; junction bases outside the gene matches: 10. The DNA of the CDR3 is TGTGCCAGCAGTTTAGAAATCCCCACAGGGGCCACCGGGGAGCTGTTTTTT. Translation gives CASSLEIPTGATGELFF.

This chain connects TRBV18 to TRBJ2-7; no clear D. The CDR3 is 13 amino acids. Trimming took 6 bases from V and 2 from J, leaving 11 bases between them. The germline CDR1 and CDR2 sequences are KGHSH and LQKENI. CDR3 loop: CASSDTNTYEQYF. The CDR3 coding sequence is TGTGCCAGCTCCGACACGAATACCTACGAGCAGTACTTC. Together with reference TRBV18 and TRBJ2-7, the CDR3 gives the full variable domain: NAGVMQNPRHLVRRRGQEARLRCSPMKGHSHVYWYRQLPEEGLKFMVYLQKENIIDESGMPKERFSAEFPKEGPSILRIQQVVRGDSAAYFCASSDTNTYEQYFGPGTRLTVT.

This chain connects TRBV28 to TRBJ1-4; 7 bases align to TRBD1. The V gene end was trimmed by 5 bases and the J gene end by 0 bases; junction bases not matched to a gene: 3. This CDR3 is 15 amino acids long. Germline CDR1 reads MDHEN; CDR2 reads SYDVKM. The CDR3 DNA is TGTGCCAGCAGTCCAGGGGGGACAACTAATGAAAAACTGTTTTTT. It translates to CASSPGGTTNEKLFF.

The chain is built from TRBV6-5 and TRBJ2-7, with D maybe TRBD1 (6 bases). Trimming removed 2 bases from V and 1 base from J, with 9 bases in between. The CDR3 spans 14 residues. The germline CDR1 and CDR2 sequences are MNHEY and SVGAGI. The CDR3 region has the DNA TGTGCCAGCAGTTACGGGGGCGAGTCCTACGAGCAGTACTTC. Encoded protein: CASSYGGESYEQYF.

V usage is TRBV6-1 and J usage is TRBJ2-6; a weak D match, TRBD2 (6 bases). The V and J ends lost 4 bases and 2 bases respectively, with 9 bases between them. This CDR3 has 15 amino acids. Per the germline V gene, CDR1 is MNHNS and CDR2 is SASEGT. The CDR3, as DNA: TGTGCCAGCAGTGTGGGGGAGGCTGGGGCCAACGTCCTGACTTTC. Translating gives CASSVGEAGANVLTF.

The rearrangement links TRBV7-9 to TRBJ1-2; 7 nucleotides align to TRBD1. V lost 1 base, J lost 4 bases, and 6 bases stayed unmatched. The CDR3 extends over 15 amino acids. Germline values: CDR1 SEHNR, CDR2 FQNEAQ (reference sequence). DNA of the CDR3: TGTGCCAGCAGCTTAGACCGCCGGGACAGCTATGGCTACACCTTC. Translation: CASSLDRRDSYGYTF.

The chain combines TRBV9 with TRBJ2-1; 10 bases are shared with TRBD2. V gave up 4 bases and J gave up 6 bases; unmatched junction bases: 10. The length of the CDR3 is 16 residues. The germline V gene has CDR1 SGDLS and CDR2 YYNGEE. CDR3 bases: TGTGCCAGCAGCATAAGGAGCGGGGGGGCAGTCAATGAGCAGTTCTTC. This codes for CASSIRSGGAVNEQFF.

This rearrangement joins TRBV7-3 to TRBJ1-1, with 8 bases aligning to TRBD1. CDR1 is SGHTA and CDR2 is FQGTGA in the germline V gene. This CDR3 is built from 13 residues. Trimming took 2 bases from V and 5 from J; bases not matched to a gene: 1. Written as DNA, the CDR3 is TGTGCCAGCAGCTTAGGACAGGGAACTGAAGCTTTCTTT. This encodes CASSLGQGTEAFF.

The V call is TRBV29-1, the J call TRBJ2-5, with TRBD1 matching over 7 bases. The tail of the sequence fits TRBJ2-7 better, so the J call may be wrong. Germline CDR1 and CDR2: SQVTM and ANQGSEA. This CDR3 has 12 amino acids. The DNA of the CDR3 is TGCAGCGTTTGGACAGGATCCTACGAGCAGTACTTC. Translating gives CSVWTGSYEQYF.

V and J are TRBV5-6 and TRBJ2-3; 7 bases map to TRBD1. The ends lost 4 bases at V and 3 bases at J; junction bases unmatched: 2. The CDR3 contains 13 residues. Germline V gene lookup returns CDR1 SGHDT and CDR2 YYEEEE. The CDR3 here is CASSQDRTDTQYF. CDR3 DNA sequence: TGTGCCAGCAGCCAGGACAGGACAGATACGCAGTATTTT.

The chain combines TRBV6-5 with TRBJ2-7; the D gene is possibly TRBD2 (5 bases). The CDR3 spans 12 residues. The V gene lost 6 bases and the J gene lost 2 bases, with 8 bases spanning the gap. Germline V gene sequence: CDR1 MNHEY, CDR2 SVGAGI. The CDR3 region has the DNA TGTGCCAGCAGAGTGGGAGCCTACGAGCAGTACTTC. Translation gives CASRVGAYEQYF.

V and J are TRBV7-2 and TRBJ2-7, with 8 bases identical to TRBD1. V shed 1 base and J 2 bases; nucleotides not matched to a gene: 4. The germline CDR1 and CDR2 sequences are SGHTA and FQGNSA. The CDR3 covers 15 residues. The CDR3 coding sequence is TGTGCCAGCAGCTTAGAGGCACAGGGGGCCTACGAGCAGTACTTC. Translation gives CASSLEAQGAYEQYF. The full variable domain, rest sourced from reference TRBV7-2 and TRBJ2-7, is GAGVSQSPSNKVTEKGKDVELRCDPISGHTALYWYRQSLGQGLEFLIYFQGNSAPDKSGLPSDRFSAERTGGSVSTLTIQRTQQEDSAVYLCASSLEAQGAYEQYFGPGTRLTVT.

The chain employs TRBV27 and TRBJ1-2, with 11 bases fitting TRBD1. The CDR3 loop spans 13 amino acids. Per the germline V gene, CDR1 is MNHEY and CDR2 is SMNVEV (reference sequence). J lost 10 bases, V lost 3 bases, and 4 bases had no gene match. The CDR3 DNA follows: TGTGCCAGCAGTTTCGGGGACAGGGGGACCTACACCTTC. It specifies CASSFGDRGTYTF.

The genes are TRBV18 and TRBJ2-7; TRBD1 matches 11 bases. Germline V CDR1 and CDR2: KGHSH, LQKENI. Trimming cost V 1 base and J 6 bases; bases outside gene matches: 5. The CDR3 runs to 15 residues. For the CDR3, the DNA is TGTGCCAGCTCACCACGGACAGGGGGCCGGGGCGAGCAGTACTTC. It codes for CASSPRTGGRGEQYF. Drawing the rest from reference TRBV18 and TRBJ2-7, the complete variable domain is NAGVMQNPRHLVRRRGQEARLRCSPMKGHSHVYWYRQLPEEGLKFMVYLQKENIIDESGMPKERFSAEFPKEGPSILRIQQVVRGDSAAYFCASSPRTGGRGEQYFGPGTRLTVT.

The CDR3 loop reads CASSEAGAAYNEQFF. The CDR3 DNA reads TGTGCCAGCAGTGAAGCAGGGGCGGCCTACAATGAGCAGTTCTTC. J is TRBJ2-1 and V is TRBV6-4; D might be TRBD1 (6 bases). From germline, CDR1 is MRHNA and CDR2 SNTAGT. The V gene lost 3 bases and the J gene lost 2 bases, with 11 bases spanning the gap. The length of the CDR3 is 15 residues.

The genes are TRBV5-1 and TRBJ2-2, with D perhaps matching TRBD1 (6 bases). Germline loops: CDR1 SGHRS, CDR2 YFSETQ. CDR3 length equals 17 residues. The V end lost 4 bases, the J end lost 0 bases, and 16 bases lay between the germline ends. Here the CDR3 reads CASSRFADRSNTGELFF. Here the CDR3 DNA reads TGCGCCAGCAGCCGATTCGCGGACAGATCGAACACCGGGGAGCTGTTTTTT.